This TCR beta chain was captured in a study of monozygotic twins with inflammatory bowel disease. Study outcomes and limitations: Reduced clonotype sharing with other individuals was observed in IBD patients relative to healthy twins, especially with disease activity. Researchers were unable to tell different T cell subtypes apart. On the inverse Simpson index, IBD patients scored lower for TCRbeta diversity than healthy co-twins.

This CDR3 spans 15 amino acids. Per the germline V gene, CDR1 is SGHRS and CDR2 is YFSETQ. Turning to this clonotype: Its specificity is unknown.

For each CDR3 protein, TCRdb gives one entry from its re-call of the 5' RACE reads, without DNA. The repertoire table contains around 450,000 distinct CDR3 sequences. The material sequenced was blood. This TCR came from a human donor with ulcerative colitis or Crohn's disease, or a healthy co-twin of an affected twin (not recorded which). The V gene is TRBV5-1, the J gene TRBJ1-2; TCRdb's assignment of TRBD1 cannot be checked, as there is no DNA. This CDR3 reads CASSSTGDSNYGYTF.